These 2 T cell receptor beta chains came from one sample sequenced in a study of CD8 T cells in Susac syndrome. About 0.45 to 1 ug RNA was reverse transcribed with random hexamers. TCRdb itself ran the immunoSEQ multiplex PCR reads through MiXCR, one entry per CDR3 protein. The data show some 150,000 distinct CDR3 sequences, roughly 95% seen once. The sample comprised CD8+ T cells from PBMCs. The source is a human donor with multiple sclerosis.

The CDR3 coding sequence is TGTGCCAGCAGCCTCCGGACTAGCGGGGACAATGAGCAGTTCTTC. Translating gives CASSLRTSGDNEQFF. This rearrangement joins TRBV7-9 to TRBJ2-1; 12 bases are shared with TRBD2. The CDR3 spans 15 residues. The J segment lost 5 bases and the V segment lost 5 bases, leaving 4 bases of the junction unmatched. Germline V lookup: CDR1 SEHNR, CDR2 FQNEAQ (reference sequence).

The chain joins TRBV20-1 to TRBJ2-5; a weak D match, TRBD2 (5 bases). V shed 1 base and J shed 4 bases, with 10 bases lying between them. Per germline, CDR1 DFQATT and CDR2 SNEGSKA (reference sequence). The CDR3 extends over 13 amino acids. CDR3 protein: CSARGGYRETQYF. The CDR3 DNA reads TGCAGTGCTAGAGGAGGGTATCGAGAGACCCAGTACTTC.